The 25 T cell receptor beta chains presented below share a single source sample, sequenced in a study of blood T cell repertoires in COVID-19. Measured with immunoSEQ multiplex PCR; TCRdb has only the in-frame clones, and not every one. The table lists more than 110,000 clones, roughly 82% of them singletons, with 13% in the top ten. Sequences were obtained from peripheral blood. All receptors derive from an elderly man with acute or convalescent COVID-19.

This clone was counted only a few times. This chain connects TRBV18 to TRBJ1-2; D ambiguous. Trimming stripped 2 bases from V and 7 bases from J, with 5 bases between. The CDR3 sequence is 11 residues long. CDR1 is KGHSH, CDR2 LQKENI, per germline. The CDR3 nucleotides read TGTGCCAGCTCACCATCCTCTGGCTACACCTTC. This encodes CASSPSSGYTF.

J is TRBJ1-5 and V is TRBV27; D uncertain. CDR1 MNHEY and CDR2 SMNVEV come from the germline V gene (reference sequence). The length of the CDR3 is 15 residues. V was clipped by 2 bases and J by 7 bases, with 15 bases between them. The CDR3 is CASSLMSGIEQPQHF. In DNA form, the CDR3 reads TGTGCCAGCAGTTTAATGTCGGGGATCGAGCAGCCCCAGCATTTT.

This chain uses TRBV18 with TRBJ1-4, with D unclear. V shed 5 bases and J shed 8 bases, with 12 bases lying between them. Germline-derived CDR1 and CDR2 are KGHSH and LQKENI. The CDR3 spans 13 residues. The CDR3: CASSDPPGEKLFF. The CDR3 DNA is TGTGCCAGCTCAGACCCCCCAGGAGAAAAACTGTTTTTT.

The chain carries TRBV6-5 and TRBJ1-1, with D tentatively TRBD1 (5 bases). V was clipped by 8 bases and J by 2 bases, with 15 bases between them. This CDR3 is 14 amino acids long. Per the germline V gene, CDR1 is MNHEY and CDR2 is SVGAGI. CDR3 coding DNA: TGTGCCAGCGGTATAACAGGCCTTAACACTGAAGCTTTCTTT. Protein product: CASGITGLNTEAFF.

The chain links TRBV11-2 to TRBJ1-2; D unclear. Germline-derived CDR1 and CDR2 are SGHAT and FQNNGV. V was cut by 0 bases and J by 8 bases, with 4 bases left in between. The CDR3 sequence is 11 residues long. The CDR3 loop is CASSLDRGYTF. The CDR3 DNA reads TGTGCCAGCAGCTTAGACAGGGGCTACACCTTC.

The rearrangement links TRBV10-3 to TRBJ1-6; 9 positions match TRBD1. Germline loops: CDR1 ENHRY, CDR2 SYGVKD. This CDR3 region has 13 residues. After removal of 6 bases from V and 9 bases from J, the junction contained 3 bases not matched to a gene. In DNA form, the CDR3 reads TGTGCCATCAGCCAGGACAGGGGTTCACCCCTCCACTTT. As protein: CAISQDRGSPLHF.

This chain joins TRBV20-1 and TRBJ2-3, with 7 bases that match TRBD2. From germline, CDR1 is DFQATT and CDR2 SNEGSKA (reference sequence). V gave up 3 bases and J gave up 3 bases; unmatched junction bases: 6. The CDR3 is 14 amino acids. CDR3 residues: CSASLSGVTDTQYF. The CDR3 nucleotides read TGCAGTGCTAGTCTCAGCGGGGTTACAGATACGCAGTATTTT.

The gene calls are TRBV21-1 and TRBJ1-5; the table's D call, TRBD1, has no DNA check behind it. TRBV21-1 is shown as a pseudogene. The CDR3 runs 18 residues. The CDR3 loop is CASSRDVYREGSNQPQHF. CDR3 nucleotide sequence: TGTGCCAGCAGCAGAGACGTCTACAGGGAAGGTAGCAATCAGCCCCAGCATTTT.

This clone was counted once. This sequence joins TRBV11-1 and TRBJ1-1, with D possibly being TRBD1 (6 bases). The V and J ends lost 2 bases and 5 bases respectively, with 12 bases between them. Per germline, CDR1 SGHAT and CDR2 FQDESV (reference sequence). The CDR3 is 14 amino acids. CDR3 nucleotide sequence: TGTGCCAGCAGCTTACAGGGGATGAGGACTGAAGCTTTCTTT. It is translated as CASSLQGMRTEAFF.

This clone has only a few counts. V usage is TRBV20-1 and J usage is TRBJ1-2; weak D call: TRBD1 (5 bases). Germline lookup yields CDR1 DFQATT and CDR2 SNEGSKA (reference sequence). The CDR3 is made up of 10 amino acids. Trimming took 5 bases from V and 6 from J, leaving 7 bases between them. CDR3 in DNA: TGCAGTGCTCCAGGGAATGGCTACACCTTC. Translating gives CSAPGNGYTF.

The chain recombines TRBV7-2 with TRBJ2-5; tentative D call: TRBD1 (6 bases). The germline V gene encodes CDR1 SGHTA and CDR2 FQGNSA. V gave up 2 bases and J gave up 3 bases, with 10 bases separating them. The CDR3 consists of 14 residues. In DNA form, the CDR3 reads TGTGCCAGCAGCTTACTCTCAGGGGAAGAGACCCAGTACTTC. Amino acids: CASSLLSGEETQYF.

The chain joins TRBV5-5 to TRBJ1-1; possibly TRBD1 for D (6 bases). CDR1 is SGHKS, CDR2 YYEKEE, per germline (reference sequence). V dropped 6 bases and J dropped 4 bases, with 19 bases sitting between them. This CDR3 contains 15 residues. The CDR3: CASTEQGRASTEAFF. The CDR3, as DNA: TGTGCCAGCACCGAACAGGGACGAGCTAGCACTGAAGCTTTCTTT. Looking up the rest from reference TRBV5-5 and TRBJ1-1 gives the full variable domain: DAGVTQSPTHLIKTRGQQVTLRCSPISGHKSVSWYQQVLGQGPQFIFQYYEKEERGRGNFPDRFSARQFPNYSSELNVNALLLGDSALYLCASTEQGRASTEAFFGQGTRLTVV.

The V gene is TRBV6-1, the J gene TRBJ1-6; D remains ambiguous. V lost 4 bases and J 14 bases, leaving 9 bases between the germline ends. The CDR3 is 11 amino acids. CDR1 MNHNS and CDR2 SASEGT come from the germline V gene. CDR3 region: CASSVSQTLHF. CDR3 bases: TGTGCCAGCAGTGTCAGTCAGACCCTCCACTTT.

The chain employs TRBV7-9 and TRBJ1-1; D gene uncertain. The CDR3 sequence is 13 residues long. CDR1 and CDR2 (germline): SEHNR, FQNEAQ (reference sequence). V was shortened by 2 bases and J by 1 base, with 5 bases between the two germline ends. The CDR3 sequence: CASSLSGNTEAFF. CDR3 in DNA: TGTGCCAGCAGCTTATCCGGGAACACTGAAGCTTTCTTT.

The CDR3 coding sequence is TGTGCCAGCACCCAAGAGACAGTATCGGCGCTAAGTCAGCAGTTCTTC. Its protein product is CASTQETVSALSQQFF. V is TRBV7-2 and J is TRBJ2-1; D is perhaps TRBD1 (5 bases). The V gene's germline CDR1 is SGHTA and CDR2 FQGNSA. The CDR3 extends over 16 amino acids. V lost 7 bases and J lost 11, with 27 bases in between.

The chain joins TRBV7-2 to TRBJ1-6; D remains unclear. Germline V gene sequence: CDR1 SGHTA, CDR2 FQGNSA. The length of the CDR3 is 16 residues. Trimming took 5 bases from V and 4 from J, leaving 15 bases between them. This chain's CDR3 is CASSGRADEYNSPLHF. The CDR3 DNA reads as TGTGCCAGCAGCGGGCGGGCAGACGAATATAATTCACCCCTCCACTTT. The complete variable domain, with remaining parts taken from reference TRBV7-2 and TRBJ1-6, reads GAGVSQSPSNKVTEKGKDVELRCDPISGHTALYWYRQSLGQGLEFLIYFQGNSAPDKSGLPSDRFSAERTGGSVSTLTIQRTQQEDSAVYLCASSGRADEYNSPLHFGNGTRLTVT.

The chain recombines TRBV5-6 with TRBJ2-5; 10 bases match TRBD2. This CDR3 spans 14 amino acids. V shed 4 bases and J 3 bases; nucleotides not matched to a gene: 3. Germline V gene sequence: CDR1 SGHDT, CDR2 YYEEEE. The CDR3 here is CASSRGLAEETQYF. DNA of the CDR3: TGTGCCAGCAGCCGAGGACTAGCGGAAGAGACCCAGTACTTC.

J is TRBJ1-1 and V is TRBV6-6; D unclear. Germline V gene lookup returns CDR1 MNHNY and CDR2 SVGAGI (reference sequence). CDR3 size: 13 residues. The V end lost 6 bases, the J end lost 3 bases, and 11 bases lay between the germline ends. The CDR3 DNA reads TGTGCCAGCAGGGACCGGAGGGACACTGAAGCTTTCTTT. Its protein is CASRDRRDTEAFF.

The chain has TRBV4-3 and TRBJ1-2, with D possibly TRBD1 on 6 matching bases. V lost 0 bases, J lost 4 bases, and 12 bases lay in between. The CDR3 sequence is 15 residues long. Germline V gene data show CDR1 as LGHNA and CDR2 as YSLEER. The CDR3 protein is CASSQDRNRAYGYTF. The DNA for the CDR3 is TGCGCCAGCAGCCAAGATCGTAACAGGGCCTATGGCTACACCTTC.

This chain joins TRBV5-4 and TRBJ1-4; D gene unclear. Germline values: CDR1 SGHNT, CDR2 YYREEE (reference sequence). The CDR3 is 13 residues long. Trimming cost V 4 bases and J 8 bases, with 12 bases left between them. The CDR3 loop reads CASSPRAGEKLFF. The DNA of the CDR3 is TGTGCCAGCAGCCCCCGCGCCGGGGAAAAACTGTTTTTT. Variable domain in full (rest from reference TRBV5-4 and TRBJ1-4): ETGVTQSPTHLIKTRGQQVTLRCSSQSGHNTVSWYQQALGQGPQFIFQYYREEENGRGNFPPRFSGLQFPNYSSELNVNALELDDSALYLCASSPRAGEKLFFGSGTQLSVL.

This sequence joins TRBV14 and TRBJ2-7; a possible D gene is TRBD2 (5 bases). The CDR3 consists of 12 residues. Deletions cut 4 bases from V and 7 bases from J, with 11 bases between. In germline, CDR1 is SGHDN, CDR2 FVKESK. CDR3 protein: CASSPRGGEQYF. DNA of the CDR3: TGTGCCAGCAGCCCCCGCGGCGGGGAGCAGTACTTC.

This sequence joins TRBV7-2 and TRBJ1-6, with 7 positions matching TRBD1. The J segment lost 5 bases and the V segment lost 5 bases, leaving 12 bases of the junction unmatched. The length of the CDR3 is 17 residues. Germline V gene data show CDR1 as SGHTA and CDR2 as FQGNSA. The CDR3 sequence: CASSLRQRTGNNSPLHF. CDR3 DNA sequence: TGTGCCAGCAGCCTTAGACAAAGGACAGGCAATAATTCACCCCTCCACTTT.

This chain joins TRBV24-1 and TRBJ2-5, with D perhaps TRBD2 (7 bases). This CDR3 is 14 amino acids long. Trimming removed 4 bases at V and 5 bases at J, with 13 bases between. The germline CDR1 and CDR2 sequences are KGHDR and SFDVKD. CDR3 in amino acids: CATSEPGGRETQYF. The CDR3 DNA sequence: TGTGCCACCAGTGAACCGGGGGGCCGGGAGACCCAGTACTTC.

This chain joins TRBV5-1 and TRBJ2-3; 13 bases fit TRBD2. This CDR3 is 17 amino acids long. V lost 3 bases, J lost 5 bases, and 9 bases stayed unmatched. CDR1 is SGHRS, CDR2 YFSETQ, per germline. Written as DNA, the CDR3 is TGCGCCAGCAGCTCAAGACTAGCGGGGGGCCAAGGAGATACGCAGTATTTT. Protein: CASSSRLAGGQGDTQYF.

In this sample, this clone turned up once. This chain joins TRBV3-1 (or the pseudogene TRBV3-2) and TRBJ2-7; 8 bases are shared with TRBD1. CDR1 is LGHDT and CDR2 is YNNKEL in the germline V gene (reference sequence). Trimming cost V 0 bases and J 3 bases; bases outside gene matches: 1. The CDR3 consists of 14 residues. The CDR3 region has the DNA TGTGCCAGCAGCCAAGAGGACAGGGACTACGAGCAGTACTTC. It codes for CASSQEDRDYEQYF.